The sequence of this T cell receptor beta chain was determined in a study of long-term antiretroviral therapy in people with HIV. Study-wide results and limits: When set beside controls, HIV repertoires had CDR3 length ranges that were narrower. Relative to transplant donor controls, diversity remained lower despite increasing after ART.

Version v3.0 of the immunoSEQ assay ran at survey level. TCRdb's copy holds only in-frame clones and misses some; the assay was immunoSEQ multiplex PCR. The sample yields about 30,000 clones, roughly 84% seen once. Participants with HIV, all of them, were treated in the United States. The sample holds a few counts of this clone. The antigen is undetermined. The sequencing here drew on unsorted PBMCs, taken 2.8 years before starting antiretroviral therapy. The source of this sequence is a woman aged 25 to 39 with HIV.

Here the CDR3 reads CASSYSLVPTGYTF. In DNA, the CDR3 is TGTGCCAGCAGTTACTCCTTGGTTCCCACTGGCTACACCTTC. J is TRBJ1-2 and V is TRBV6-6; no clear D. The ends were cut back, 0 bases at V and 7 bases at J, with 12 bases in the middle. Germline V lookup: CDR1 MNHNY, CDR2 SVGAGI (reference sequence). This CDR3 region has 14 residues.